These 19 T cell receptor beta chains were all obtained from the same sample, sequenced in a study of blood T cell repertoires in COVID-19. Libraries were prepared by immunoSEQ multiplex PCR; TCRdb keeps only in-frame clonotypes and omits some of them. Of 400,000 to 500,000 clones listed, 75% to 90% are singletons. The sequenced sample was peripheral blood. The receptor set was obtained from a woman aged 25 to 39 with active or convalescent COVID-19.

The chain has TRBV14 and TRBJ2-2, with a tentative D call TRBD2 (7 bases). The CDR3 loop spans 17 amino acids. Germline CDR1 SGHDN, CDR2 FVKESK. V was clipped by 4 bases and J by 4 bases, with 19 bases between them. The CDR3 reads CASSPIGGREGTGELFF. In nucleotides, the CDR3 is TGTGCCAGCAGCCCTATCGGGGGGCGCGAGGGCACCGGGGAGCTGTTTTTT.

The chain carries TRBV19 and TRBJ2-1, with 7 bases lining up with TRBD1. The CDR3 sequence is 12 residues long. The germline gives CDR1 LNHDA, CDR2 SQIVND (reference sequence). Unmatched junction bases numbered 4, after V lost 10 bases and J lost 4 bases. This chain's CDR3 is CATMGQYNEQFF. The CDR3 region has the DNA TGTGCCACTATGGGACAGTACAATGAGCAGTTCTTC.

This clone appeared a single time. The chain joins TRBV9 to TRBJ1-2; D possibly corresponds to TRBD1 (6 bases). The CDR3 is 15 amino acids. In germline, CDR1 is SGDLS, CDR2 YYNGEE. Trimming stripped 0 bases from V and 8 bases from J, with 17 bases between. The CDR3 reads CASSVELQGSRGYTF. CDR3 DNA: TGTGCCAGCAGCGTAGAACTACAGGGTTCAAGAGGCTACACCTTC.

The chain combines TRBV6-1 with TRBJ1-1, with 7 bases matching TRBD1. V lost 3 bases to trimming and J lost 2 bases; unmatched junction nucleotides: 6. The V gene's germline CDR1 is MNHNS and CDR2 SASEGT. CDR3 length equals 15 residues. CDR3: CASSDLQGRNTEAFF. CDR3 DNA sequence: TGTGCCAGCAGTGACCTACAGGGGAGAAACACTGAAGCTTTCTTT.

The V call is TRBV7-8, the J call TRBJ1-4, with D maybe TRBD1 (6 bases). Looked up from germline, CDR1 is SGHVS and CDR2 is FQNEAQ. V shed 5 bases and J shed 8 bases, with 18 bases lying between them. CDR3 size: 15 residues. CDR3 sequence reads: CASSLEGEGLEKLFF. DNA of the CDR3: TGTGCCAGCAGCCTGGAGGGGGAGGGGCTCGAAAAACTGTTTTTT.

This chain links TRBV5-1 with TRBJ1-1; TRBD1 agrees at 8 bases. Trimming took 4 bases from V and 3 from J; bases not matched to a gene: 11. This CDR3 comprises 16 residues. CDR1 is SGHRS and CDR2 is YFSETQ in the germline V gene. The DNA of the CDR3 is TGCGCCAGCAGCCCGGGACAGGAGTCTTGGGACACTGAAGCTTTCTTT. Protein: CASSPGQESWDTEAFF.

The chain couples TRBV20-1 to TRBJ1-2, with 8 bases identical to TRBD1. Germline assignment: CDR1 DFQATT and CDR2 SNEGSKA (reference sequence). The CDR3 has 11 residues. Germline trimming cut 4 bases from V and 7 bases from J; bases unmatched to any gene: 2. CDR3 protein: CSATGGSGYTF. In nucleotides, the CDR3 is TGCAGTGCTACAGGGGGCTCTGGCTACACCTTC.

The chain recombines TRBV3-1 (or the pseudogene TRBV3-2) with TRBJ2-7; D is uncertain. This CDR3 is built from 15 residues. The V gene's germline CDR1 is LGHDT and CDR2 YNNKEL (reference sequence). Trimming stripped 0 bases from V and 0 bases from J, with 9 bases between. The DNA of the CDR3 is TGTGCCAGCAGCCAAGAACAGCACCACTCCTACGAGCAGTACTTC. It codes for CASSQEQHHSYEQYF.

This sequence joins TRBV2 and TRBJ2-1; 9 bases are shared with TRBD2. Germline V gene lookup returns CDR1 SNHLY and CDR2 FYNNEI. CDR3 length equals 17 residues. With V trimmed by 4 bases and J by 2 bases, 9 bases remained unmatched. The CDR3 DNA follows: TGTGCCAGCAGTGCCCTAGGGATAGCGGGGGCCTACAATGAGCAGTTCTTC. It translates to CASSALGIAGAYNEQFF.

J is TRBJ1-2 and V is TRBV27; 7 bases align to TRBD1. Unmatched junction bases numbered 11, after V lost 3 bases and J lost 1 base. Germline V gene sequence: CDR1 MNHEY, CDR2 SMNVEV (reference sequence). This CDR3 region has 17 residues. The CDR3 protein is CASSFSHRQGGNYGYTF. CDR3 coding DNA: TGTGCCAGCAGTTTTTCACACCGACAGGGAGGTAACTATGGCTACACCTTC.

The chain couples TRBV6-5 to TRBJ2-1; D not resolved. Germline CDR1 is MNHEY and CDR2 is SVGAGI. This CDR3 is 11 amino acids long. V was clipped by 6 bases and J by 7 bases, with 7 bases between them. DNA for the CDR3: TGTGCCAGCAGACACCTTAATGAGCAGTTCTTC. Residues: CASRHLNEQFF.

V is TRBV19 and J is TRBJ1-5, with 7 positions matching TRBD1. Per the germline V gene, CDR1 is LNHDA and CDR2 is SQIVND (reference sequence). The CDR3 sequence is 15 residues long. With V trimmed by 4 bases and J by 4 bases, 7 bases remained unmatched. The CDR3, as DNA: TGTGCCAGTAGTACGTACCCACAGGGGAATCAGCCCCAGCATTTT. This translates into CASSTYPQGNQPQHF.

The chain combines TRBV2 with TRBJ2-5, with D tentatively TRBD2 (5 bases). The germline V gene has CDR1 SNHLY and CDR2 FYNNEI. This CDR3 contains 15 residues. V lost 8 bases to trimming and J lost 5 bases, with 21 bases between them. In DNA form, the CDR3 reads TGTGCCAGCCTCTTTCGGGTTCGGGATGGGGAGACCCAGTACTTC. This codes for CASLFRVRDGETQYF. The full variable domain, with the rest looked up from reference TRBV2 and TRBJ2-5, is EPEVTQTPSHQVTQMGQEVILRCVPISNHLYFYWYRQILGQKVEFLVSFYNNEISEKSEIFDDQFSVERPDGSNFTLKIRSTKLEDSAMYFCASLFRVRDGETQYFGPGTRLLVL.

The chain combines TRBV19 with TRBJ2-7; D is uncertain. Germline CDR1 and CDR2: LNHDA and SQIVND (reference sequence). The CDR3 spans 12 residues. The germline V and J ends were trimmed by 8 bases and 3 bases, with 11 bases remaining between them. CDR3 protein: CASGPTGYEQYF. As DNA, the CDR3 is TGTGCCAGTGGCCCCACGGGCTACGAGCAGTACTTC.

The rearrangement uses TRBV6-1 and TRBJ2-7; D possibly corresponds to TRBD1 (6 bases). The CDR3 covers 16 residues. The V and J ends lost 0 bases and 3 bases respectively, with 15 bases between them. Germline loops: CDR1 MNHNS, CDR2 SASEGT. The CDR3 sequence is CASSEALWGPNYEQYF. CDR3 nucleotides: TGTGCCAGCAGTGAAGCTTTGTGGGGGCCAAACTACGAGCAGTACTTC.

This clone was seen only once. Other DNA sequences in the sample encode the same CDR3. CDR3 sequence: CASSLQGAGYGYTF. Written as DNA, the CDR3 is TGTGCCAGCAGTTTACAGGGGGCAGGCTATGGCTACACCTTC. The chain joins TRBV27 to TRBJ1-2; TRBD1 agrees at 8 bases. The CDR3 spans 14 residues. The germline V gene encodes CDR1 MNHEY and CDR2 SMNVEV (reference sequence). The J segment lost 4 bases and the V segment lost 2 bases, leaving 3 bases of the junction unmatched.

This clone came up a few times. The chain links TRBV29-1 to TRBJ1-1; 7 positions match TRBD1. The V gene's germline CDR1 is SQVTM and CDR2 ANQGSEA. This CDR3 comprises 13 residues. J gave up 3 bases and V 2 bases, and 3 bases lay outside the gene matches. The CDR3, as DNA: TGCAGCGTTGAAACCGACAGGGACACTGAAGCTTTCTTT. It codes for CSVETDRDTEAFF.

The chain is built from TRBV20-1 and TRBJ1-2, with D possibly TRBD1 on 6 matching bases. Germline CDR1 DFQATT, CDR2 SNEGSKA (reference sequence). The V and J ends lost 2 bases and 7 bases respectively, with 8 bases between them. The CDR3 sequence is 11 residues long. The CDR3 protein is CSARQGLGYTF. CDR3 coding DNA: TGCAGTGCTAGACAGGGGCTTGGCTACACCTTC.

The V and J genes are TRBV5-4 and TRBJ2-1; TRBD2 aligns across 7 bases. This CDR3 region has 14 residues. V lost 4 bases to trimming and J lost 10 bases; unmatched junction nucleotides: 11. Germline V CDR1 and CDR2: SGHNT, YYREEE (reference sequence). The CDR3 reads CASSPGGSVGEQFF. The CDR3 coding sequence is TGTGCCAGCAGCCCCGGGGGGAGTGTCGGGGAGCAGTTCTTC.